This T cell receptor beta chain was sequenced for a study of glioma-infiltrating T cells. Regarding the study as a whole: CDR3 overlap between tissue and blood was very small.

This clonotype was observed a handful of times. The antigen is undetermined. The CDR3 sequence is 17 residues long. V lost 4 bases and J lost 2, with 15 bases in between. Per the germline V gene, CDR1 is SGHTA and CDR2 is FQGNSA. The iRepertoire nested amplicon-rescue multiplex PCR amplified TCR alpha and beta CDR3s from RNA. Tissue mRNA or PBMC total RNA, roughly 90-400 ng, went into one-step reverse transcription and amplification. TCRdb used MiXCR to reprocess the multiplex PCR reads, holding one entry per CDR3 protein. The sample contains some 85,000 distinct CDR3 sequences, approximately 22% of which appear only once.

The receptor was isolated from a human donor with low-grade glioma or glioblastoma, undergoing nonglioma brain surgery, or in good health (not recorded which). Sequencing used glioma tissue, nonneoplastic brain tissue, or PBMCs (not recorded which). This rearrangement joins TRBV7-2 to TRBJ2-6; maybe TRBD2 (7 bases). CDR3 coding DNA: TGTGCCAGCAGCTATTTATGGGGGGGCCCTGGGGCCAACGTCCTGACTTTC. Translated, it gives CASSYLWGGPGANVLTF.